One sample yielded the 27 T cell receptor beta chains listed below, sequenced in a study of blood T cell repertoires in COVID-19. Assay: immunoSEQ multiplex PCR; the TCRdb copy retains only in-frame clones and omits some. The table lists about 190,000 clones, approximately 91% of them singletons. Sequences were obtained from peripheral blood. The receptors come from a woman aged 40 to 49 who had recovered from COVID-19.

Here the CDR3 DNA reads TGTGCCACCAGCAGGGACATGCGAATGGGGGCCCCAATCTACGAGCAGTACTTC. It translates to CATSRDMRMGAPIYEQYF. V is TRBV15 and J is TRBJ2-7, with D maybe TRBD1 (6 bases). The CDR3 is made up of 18 amino acids. Trimming left V 3 bases short and J 3 bases short, with 24 bases between. Per germline, CDR1 LNHNV and CDR2 YYDKDF (reference sequence).

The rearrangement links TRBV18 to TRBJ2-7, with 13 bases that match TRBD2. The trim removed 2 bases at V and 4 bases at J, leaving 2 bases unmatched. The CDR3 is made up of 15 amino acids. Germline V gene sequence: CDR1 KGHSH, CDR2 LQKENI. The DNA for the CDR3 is TGTGCCAGCTCACCAGGACTAGCGGGAGTATACGAGCAGTACTTC. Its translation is CASSPGLAGVYEQYF.

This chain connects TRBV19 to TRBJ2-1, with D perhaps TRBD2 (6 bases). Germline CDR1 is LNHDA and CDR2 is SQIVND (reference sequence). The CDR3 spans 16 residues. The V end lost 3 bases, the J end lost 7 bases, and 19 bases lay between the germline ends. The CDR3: CASSISRGARENEQFF. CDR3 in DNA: TGTGCCAGTAGTATTAGTCGCGGGGCGAGGGAAAATGAGCAGTTCTTC. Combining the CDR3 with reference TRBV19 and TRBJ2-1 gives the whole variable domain DGGITQSPKYLFRKEGQNVTLSCEQNLNHDAMYWYRQDPGQGLRLIYYSQIVNDFQKGDIAEGYSVSREKKESFPLTVTSAQKNPTAFYLCASSISRGARENEQFFGPGTRLTVL.

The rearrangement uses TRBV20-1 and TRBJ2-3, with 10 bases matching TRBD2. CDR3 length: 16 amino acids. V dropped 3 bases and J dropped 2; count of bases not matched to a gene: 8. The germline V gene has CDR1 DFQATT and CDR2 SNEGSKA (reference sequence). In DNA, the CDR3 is TGCAGTGCTAGTAAAGCTAGCGGGGGCTACACAGATACGCAGTATTTT. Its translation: CSASKASGGYTDTQYF.

The CDR3 bases are TGCAGTGCTAGTCCCCCAGGCAATGAGCAGTTCTTC. Encoded protein: CSASPPGNEQFF. J is TRBJ2-1 and V is TRBV20-1; D not certain. The V end lost 3 bases, the J end lost 6 bases, and 9 bases lay between the germline ends. Germline V gene data show CDR1 as DFQATT and CDR2 as SNEGSKA (reference sequence). CDR3 size: 12 residues.

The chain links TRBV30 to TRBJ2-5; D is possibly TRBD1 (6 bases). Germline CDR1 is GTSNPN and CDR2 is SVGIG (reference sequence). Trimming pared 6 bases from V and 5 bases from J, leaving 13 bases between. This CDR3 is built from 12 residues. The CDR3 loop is CACSGGAETQYF. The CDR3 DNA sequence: TGTGCCTGTTCTGGGGGCGCGGAGACCCAGTACTTC.

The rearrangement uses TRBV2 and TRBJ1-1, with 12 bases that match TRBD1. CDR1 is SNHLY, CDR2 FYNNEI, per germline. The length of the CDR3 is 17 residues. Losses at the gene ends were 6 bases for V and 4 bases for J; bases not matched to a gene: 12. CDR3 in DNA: TGTGCCAGCAGCTCACCCCGGGACAGGGGGCAGCGCACTGAAGCTTTCTTT. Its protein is CASSSPRDRGQRTEAFF.

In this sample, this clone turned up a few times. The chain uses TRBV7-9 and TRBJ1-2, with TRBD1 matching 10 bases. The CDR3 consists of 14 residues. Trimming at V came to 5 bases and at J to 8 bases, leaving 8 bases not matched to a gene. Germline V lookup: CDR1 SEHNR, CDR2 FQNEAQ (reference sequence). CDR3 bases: TGTGCCAGCAGCCAAACGGACAGGGGGAGAGGCTACACCTTC. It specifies CASSQTDRGRGYTF.

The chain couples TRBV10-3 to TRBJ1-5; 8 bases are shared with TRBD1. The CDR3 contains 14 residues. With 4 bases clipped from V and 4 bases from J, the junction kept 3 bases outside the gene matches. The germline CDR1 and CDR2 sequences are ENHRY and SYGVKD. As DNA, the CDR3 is TGTGCCATCAGTGGGGGACAGGCAAATCAGCCCCAGCATTTT. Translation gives CAISGGQANQPQHF.

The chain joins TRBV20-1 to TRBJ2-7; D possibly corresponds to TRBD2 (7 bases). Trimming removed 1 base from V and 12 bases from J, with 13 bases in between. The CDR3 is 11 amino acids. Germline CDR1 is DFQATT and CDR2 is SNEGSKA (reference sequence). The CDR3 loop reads CSARVGGLSYF. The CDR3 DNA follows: TGCAGTGCTAGAGTGGGGGGGCTTTCGTACTTC.

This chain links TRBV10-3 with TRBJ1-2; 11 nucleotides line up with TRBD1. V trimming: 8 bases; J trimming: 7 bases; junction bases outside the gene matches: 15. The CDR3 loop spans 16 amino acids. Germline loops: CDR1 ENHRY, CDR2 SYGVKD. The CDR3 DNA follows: TGTGCCATCGGGGGACAGGGGGAATTTAGCGTGGGTGGCTACACCTTC. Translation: CAIGGQGEFSVGGYTF.

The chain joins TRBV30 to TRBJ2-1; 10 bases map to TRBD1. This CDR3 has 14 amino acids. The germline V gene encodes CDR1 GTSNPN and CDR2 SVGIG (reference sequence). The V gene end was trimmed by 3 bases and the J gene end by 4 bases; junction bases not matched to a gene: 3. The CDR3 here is CAWSGQGEYNEQFF. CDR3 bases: TGTGCCTGGAGCGGACAGGGGGAGTACAATGAGCAGTTCTTC.

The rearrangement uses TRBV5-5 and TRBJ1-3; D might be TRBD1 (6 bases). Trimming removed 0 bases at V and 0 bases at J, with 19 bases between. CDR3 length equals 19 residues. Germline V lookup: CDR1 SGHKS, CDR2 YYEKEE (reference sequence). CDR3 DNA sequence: TGTGCCAGCAGCTTGGTTTGGCAGGGGCGTCGGATCTCTGGAAACACCATATATTTT. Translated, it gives CASSLVWQGRRISGNTIYF.

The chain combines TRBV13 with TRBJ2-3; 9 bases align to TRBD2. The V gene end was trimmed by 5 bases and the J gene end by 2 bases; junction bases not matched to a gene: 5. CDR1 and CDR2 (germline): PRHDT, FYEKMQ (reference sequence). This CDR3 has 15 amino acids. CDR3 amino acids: CASSLGLATTDTQYF. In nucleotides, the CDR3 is TGTGCCAGCAGCCTCGGACTAGCGACCACAGATACGCAGTATTTT. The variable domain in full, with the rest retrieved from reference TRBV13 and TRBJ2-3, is AAGVIQSPRHLIKEKRETATLKCYPIPRHDTVYWYQQGPGQDPQFLISFYEKMQSDKGSIPDRFSAQQFSDYHSELNMSSLELGDSALYFCASSLGLATTDTQYFGPGTRLTVL.

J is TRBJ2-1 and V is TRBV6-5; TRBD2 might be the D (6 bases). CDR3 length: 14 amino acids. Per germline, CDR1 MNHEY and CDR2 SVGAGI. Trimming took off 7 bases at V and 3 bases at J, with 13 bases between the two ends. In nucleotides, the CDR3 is TGTGCCAGCATTGCTAGCGCGGACTACAATGAGCAGTTCTTC. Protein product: CASIASADYNEQFF.

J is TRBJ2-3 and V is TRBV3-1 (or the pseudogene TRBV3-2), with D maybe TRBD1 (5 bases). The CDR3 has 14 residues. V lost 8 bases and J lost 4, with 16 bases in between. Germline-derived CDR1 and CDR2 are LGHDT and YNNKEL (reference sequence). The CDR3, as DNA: TGTGCCAGCCAAGGGGTTAGCAGCCCAGATACGCAGTATTTT. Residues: CASQGVSSPDTQYF.

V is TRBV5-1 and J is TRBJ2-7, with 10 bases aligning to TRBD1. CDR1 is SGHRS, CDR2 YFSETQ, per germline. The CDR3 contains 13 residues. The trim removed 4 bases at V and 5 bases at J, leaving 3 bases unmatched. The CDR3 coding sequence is TGCGCCAGCAGCCCGACAGGGGGCGACGAGCAGTACTTC. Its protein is CASSPTGGDEQYF.

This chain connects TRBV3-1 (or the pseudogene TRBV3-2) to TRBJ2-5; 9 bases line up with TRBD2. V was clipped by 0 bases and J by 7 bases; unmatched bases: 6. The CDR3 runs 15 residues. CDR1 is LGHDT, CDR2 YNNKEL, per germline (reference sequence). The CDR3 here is CASSQDGASGATQYF. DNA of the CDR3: TGTGCCAGCAGCCAAGATGGTGCTAGCGGGGCGACCCAGTACTTC.

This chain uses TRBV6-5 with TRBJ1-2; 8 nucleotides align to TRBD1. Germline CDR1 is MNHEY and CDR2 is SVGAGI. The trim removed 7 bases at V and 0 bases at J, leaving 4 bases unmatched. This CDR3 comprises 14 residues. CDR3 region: CASMADRANYGYTF. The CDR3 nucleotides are TGTGCCAGCATGGCGGACAGGGCTAACTATGGCTACACCTTC.

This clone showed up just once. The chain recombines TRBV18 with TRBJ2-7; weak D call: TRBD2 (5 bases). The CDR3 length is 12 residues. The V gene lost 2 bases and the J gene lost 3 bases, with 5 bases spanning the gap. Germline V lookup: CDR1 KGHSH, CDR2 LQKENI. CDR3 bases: TGTGCCAGCTCACCAGGAGGCTACGAGCAGTACTTC. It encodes CASSPGGYEQYF. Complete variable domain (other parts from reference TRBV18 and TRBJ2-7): NAGVMQNPRHLVRRRGQEARLRCSPMKGHSHVYWYRQLPEEGLKFMVYLQKENIIDESGMPKERFSAEFPKEGPSILRIQQVVRGDSAAYFCASSPGGYEQYFGPGTRLTVT.

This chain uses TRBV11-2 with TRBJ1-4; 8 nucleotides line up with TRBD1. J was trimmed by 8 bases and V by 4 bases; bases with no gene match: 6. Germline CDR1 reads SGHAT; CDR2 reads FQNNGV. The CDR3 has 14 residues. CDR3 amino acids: CASSSGTGGEKLFF. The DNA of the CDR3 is TGTGCCAGCAGCTCTGGTACAGGGGGGGAAAAACTGTTTTTT.

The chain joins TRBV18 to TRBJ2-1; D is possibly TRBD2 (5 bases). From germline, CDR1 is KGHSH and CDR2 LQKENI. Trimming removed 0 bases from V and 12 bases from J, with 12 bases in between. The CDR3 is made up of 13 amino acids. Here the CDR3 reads CASSPPPRGPQFF. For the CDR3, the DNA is TGTGCCAGCTCACCACCACCCCGCGGGCCGCAGTTCTTC.

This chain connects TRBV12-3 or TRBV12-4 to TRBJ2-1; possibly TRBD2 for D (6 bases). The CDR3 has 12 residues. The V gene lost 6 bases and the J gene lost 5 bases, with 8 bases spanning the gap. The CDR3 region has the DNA TGTGCCAGCAGCTCGGGGGACAATGAGCAGTTCTTC. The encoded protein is CASSSGDNEQFF.

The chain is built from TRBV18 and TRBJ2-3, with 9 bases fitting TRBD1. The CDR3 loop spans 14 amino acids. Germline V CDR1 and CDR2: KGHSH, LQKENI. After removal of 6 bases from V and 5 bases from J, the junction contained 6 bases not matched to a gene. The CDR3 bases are TGTGCCAGCTCCCCCACAGGGGGCGAAGATACGCAGTATTTT. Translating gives CASSPTGGEDTQYF.

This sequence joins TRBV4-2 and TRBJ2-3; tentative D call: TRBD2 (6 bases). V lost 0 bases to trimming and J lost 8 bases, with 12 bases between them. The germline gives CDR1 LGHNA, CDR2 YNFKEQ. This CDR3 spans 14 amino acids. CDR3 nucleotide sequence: TGTGCCAGCAGCCAAGATTCCGCTAGCGCTACGCAGTATTTT. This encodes CASSQDSASATQYF.

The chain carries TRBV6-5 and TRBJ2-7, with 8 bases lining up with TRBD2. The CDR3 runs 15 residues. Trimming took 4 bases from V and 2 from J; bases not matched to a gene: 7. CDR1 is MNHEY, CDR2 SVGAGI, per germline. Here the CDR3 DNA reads TGTGCCAGCAGTTTTCACGGGAGGGAGACCTACGAGCAGTACTTC. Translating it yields CASSFHGRETYEQYF.

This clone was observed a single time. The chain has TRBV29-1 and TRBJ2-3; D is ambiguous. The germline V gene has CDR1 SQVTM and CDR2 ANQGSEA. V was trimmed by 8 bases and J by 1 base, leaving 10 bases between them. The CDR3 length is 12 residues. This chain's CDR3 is CSPRLGTDTQYF. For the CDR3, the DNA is TGCAGCCCAAGACTCGGCACAGATACGCAGTATTTT.